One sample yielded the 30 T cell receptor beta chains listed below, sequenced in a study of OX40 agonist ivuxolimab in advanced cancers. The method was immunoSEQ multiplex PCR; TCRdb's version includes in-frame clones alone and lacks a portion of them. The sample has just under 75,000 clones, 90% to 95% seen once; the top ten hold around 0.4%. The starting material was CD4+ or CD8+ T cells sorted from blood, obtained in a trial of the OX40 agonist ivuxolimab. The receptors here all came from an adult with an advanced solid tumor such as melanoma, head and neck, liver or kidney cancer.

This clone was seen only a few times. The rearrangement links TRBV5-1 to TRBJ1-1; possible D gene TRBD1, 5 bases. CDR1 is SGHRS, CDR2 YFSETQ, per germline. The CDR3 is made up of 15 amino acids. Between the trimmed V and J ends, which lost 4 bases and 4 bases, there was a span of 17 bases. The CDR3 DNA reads TGCGCCAGCAGCGGGGGAGCGGGCGCTGGCACTGAAGCTTTCTTT. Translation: CASSGGAGAGTEAFF.

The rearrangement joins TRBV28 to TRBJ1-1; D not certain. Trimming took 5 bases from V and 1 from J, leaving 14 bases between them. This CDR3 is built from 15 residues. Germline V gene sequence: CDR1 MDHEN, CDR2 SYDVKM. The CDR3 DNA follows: TGTGCCAGCAGTCCTCCCGGAGGGCGGAACACTGAAGCTTTCTTT. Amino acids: CASSPPGGRNTEAFF.

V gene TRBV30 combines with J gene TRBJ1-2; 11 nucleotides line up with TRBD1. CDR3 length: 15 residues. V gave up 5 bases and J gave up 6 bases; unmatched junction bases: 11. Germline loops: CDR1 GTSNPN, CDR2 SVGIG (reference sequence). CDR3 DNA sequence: TGTGCCTGGGATCGGGGGACAGGGGGAGTCCATGGCTACACCTTC. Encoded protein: CAWDRGTGGVHGYTF.

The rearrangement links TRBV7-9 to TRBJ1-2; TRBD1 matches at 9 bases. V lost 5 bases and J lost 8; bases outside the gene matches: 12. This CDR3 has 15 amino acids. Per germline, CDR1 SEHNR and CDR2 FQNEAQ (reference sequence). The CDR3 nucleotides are TGTGCCAGCAGCCGAAGGGGACAGGGTGCGGACGGCTACACCTTC. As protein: CASSRRGQGADGYTF.

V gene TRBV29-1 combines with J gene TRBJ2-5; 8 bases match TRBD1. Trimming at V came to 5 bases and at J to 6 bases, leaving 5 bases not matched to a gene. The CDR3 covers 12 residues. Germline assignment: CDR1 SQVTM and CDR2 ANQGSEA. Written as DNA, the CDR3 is TGCAGCGTTCAGACAGGGGAGCAGACCCAGTACTTC. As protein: CSVQTGEQTQYF. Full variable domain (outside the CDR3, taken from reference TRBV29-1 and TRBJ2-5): SAVISQKPSRDICQRGTSLTIQCQVDSQVTMMFWYRQQPGQSLTLIATANQGSEATYESGFVIDKFPISRPNLTFSTLTVSNMSPEDSSIYLCSVQTGEQTQYFGPGTRLLVL.

The CDR3 loop is CASTSSGPDNEQFF. The DNA of the CDR3 is TGTGCCAGCACATCCAGCGGGCCCGACAATGAGCAGTTCTTC. The chain is built from TRBV7-9 and TRBJ2-1; maybe TRBD2 (6 bases). The ends were cut back, 7 bases at V and 5 bases at J, with 15 bases in the middle. The CDR3 contains 14 residues. Looked up from germline, CDR1 is SEHNR and CDR2 is FQNEAQ (reference sequence). The complete variable domain, with remaining parts taken from reference TRBV7-9 and TRBJ2-1, reads DTGVSQNPRHKITKRGQNVTFRCDPISEHNRLYWYRQTLGQGPEFLTYFQNEAQLEKSRLLSDRFSAERPKGSFSTLEIQRTEQGDSAMYLCASTSSGPDNEQFFGPGTRLTVL.

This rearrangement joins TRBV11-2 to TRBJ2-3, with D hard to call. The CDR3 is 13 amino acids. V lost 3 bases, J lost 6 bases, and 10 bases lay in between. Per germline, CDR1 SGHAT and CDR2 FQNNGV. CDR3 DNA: TGTGCCAGCAGCTTGCCGGCCGTCGATACGCAGTATTTT. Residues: CASSLPAVDTQYF.

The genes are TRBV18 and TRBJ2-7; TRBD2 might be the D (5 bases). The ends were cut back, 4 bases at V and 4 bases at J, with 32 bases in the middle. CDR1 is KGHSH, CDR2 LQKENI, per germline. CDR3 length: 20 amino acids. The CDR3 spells CASSRSDGGITGSHSYEQYF. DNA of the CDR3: TGTGCCAGCTCACGGAGCGACGGAGGAATTACGGGATCCCACTCGTACGAGCAGTACTTC.

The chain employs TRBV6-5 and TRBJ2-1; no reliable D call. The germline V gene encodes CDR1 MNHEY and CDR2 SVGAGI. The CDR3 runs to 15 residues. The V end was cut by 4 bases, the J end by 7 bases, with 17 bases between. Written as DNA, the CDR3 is TGTGCCAGCAGTTTCCGCGCCGGTAGCCCAAATGAGCAGTTCTTC. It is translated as CASSFRAGSPNEQFF.

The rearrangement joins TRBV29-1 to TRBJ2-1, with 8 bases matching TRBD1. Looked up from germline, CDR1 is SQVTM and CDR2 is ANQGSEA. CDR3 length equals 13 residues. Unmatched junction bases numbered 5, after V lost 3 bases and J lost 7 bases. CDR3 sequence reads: CSVDLGTGNEQFF. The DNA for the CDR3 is TGCAGCGTTGACCTCGGGACAGGAAATGAGCAGTTCTTC.

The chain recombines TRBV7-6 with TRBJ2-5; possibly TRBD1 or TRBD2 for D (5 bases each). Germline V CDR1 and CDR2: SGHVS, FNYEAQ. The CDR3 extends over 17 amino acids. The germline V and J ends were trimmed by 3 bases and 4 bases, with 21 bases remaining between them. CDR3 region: CASSLGGGGLRTETQYF. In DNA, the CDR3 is TGTGCCAGCAGCTTGGGTGGGGGTGGCCTCCGGACAGAGACCCAGTACTTC.

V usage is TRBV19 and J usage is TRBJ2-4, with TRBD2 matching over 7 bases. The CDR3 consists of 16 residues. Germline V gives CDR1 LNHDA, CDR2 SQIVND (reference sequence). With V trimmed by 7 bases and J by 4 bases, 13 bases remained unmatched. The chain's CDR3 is CASTQTGGLKKNIQYF. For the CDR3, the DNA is TGTGCCAGTACCCAAACCGGGGGGTTGAAGAAAAACATTCAGTACTTC. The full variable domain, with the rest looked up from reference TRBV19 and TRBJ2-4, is DGGITQSPKYLFRKEGQNVTLSCEQNLNHDAMYWYRQDPGQGLRLIYYSQIVNDFQKGDIAEGYSVSREKKESFPLTVTSAQKNPTAFYLCASTQTGGLKKNIQYFGAGTRLSVL.

In DNA, the CDR3 is TGTGCCAGCAGTGAGATGACAGGGGTTTTGACTGAAGCTTTCTTT. Translation: CASSEMTGVLTEAFF. This sequence joins TRBV6-1 and TRBJ1-1; 8 bases map to TRBD1. Trimming at V came to 3 bases and at J to 5 bases, leaving 8 bases not matched to a gene. The CDR3 consists of 15 residues. Germline CDR1 is MNHNS and CDR2 is SASEGT.

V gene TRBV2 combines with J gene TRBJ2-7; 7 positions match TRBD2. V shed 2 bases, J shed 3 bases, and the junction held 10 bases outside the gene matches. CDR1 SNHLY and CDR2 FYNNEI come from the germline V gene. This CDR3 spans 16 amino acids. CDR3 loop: CASSEQTSSAGYEQYF. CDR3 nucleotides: TGTGCCAGCAGTGAACAGACTAGCTCGGCGGGCTACGAGCAGTACTTC.

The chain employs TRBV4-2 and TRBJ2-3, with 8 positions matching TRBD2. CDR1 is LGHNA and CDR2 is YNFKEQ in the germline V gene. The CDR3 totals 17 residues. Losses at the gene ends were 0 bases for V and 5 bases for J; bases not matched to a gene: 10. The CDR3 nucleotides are TGTGCCAGCAGCCAAGATCATACGGGAGGGCCTGGAGATACGCAGTATTTT. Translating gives CASSQDHTGGPGDTQYF.

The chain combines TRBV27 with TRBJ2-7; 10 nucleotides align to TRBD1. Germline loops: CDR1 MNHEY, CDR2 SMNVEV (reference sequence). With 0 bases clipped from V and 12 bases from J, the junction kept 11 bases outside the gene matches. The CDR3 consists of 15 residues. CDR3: CASSLSGTGDFRRYF. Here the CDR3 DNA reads TGTGCCAGCAGTTTATCTGGGACAGGGGACTTCAGGAGGTACTTC.

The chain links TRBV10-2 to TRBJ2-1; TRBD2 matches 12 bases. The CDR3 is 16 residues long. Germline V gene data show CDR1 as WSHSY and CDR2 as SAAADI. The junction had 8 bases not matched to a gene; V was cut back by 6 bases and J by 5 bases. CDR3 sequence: CASRRLAGENHNEQFF. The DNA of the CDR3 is TGCGCCAGCAGAAGACTAGCGGGAGAGAACCACAATGAGCAGTTCTTC.

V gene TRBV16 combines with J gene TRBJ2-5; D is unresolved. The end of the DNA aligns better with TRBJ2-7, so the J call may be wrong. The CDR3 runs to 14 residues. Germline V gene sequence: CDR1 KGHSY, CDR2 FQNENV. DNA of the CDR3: TGTGCCAGCAGCCAACCCCGCAGAACCTACGAGCAGTACTTC. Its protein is CASSQPRRTYEQYF.

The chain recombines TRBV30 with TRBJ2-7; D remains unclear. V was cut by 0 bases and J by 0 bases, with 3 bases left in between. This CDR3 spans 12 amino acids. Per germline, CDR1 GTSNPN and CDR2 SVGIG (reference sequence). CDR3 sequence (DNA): TGTGCCTGGAGTGTAGACTCCTACGAGCAGTACTTC. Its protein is CAWSVDSYEQYF.

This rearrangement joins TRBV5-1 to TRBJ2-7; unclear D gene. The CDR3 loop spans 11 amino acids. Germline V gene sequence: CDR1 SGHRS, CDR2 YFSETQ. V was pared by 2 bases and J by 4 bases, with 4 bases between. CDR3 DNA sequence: TGCGCCAGCAGCTTAACTTACGAGCAGTACTTC. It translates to CASSLTYEQYF.

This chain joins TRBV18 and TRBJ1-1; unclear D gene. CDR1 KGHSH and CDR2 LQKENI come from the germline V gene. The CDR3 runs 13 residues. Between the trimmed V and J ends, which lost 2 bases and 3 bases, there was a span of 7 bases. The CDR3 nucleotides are TGTGCCAGCTCACCAGGCGAGGACACTGAAGCTTTCTTT. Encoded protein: CASSPGEDTEAFF.

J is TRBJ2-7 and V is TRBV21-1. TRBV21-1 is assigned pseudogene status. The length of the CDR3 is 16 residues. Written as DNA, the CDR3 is TGTGCCAGCAGCAAAGTAGGACCCAGGAGCTCCTACGAGCAGTACTTC. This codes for CASSKVGPRSSYEQYF.

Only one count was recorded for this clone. The CDR3 nucleotides are TGTGCCAGCAGCGTAGTTCAGGGATCTGAAGCTTTCTTT. Amino acids: CASSVVQGSEAFF. V gene TRBV9 combines with J gene TRBJ1-1, with a possible D match to TRBD1 (5 bases). Trimming cost V 0 bases and J 6 bases, with 9 bases left between them. CDR1 and CDR2 (germline): SGDLS, YYNGEE. The CDR3 extends over 13 amino acids.

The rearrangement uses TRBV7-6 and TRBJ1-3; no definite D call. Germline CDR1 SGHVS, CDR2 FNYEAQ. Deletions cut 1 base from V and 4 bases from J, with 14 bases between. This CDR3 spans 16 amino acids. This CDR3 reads CASSLEEGRLGNTIYF. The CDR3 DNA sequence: TGTGCCAGCAGCTTAGAAGAGGGCCGGTTGGGAAACACCATATATTTT.

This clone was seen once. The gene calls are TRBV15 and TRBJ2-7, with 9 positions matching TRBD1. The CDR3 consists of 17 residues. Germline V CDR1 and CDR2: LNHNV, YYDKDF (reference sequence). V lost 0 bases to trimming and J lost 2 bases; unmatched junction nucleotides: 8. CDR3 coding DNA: TGTGCCACCAGCAGAGATCGTGGGACAGGGTGGACCTACGAGCAGTACTTC. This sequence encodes CATSRDRGTGWTYEQYF.

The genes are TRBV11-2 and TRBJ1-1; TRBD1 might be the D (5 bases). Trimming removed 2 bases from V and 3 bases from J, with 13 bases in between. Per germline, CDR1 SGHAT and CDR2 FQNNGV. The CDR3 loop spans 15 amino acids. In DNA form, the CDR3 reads TGTGCCAGCAGCTTAATGAGTAGGGGATACACTGAAGCTTTCTTT. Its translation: CASSLMSRGYTEAFF.

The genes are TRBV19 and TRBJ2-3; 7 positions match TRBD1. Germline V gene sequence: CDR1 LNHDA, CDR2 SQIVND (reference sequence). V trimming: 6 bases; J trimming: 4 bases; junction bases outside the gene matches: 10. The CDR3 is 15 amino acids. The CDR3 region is CASSRTGSFADTQYF. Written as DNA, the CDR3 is TGTGCCAGTAGCCGGACAGGTTCCTTTGCAGATACGCAGTATTTT.

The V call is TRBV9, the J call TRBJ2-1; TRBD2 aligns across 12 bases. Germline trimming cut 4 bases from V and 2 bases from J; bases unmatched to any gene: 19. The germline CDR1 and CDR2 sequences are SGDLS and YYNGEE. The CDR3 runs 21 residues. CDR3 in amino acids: CASSSRFGLAGSKYTYNEQFF. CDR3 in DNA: TGTGCCAGCAGCTCCCGATTCGGACTAGCGGGGAGTAAATACACCTACAATGAGCAGTTCTTC.

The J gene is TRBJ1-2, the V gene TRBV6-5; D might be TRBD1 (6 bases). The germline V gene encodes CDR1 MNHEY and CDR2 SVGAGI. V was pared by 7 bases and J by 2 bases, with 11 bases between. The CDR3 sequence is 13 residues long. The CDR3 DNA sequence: TGTGCCAGCACCAAGGACAGCAACTATGGCTACACCTTC. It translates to CASTKDSNYGYTF.

The CDR3 loop reads CASTPQGPLYGYTF. DNA of the CDR3: TGTGCCAGCACACCCCAGGGTCCCCTCTATGGCTACACCTTC. The J gene is TRBJ1-2, the V gene TRBV7-2, with D possibly being TRBD1 (5 bases). With 7 bases removed from V and 4 bases from J, the gap between germline ends came to 16 bases. Germline CDR1 reads SGHTA; CDR2 reads FQGNSA. This CDR3 has 14 amino acids.